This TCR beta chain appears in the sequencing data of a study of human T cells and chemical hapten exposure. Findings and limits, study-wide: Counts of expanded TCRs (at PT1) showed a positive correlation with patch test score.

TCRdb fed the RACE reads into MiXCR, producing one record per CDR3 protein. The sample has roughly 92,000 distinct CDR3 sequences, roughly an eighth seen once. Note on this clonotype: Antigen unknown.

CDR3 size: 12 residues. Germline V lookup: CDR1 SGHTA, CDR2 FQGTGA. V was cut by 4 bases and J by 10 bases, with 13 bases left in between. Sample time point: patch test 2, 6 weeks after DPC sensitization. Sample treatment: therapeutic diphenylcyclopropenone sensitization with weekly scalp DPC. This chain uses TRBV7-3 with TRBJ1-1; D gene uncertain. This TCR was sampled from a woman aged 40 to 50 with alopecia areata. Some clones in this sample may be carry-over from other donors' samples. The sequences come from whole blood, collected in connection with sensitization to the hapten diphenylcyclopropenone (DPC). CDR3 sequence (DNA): TGTGCCAGCAGCTCCGGGAGCGATGCAGCTTTCTTT. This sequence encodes CASSSGSDAAFF.